The clone carrying this T cell receptor beta chain has only one observation. Its specificity is not known. The protocol was immunoSEQ multiplex PCR, while the TCRdb copy is restricted to in-frame clones and leaves out a portion. The table lists 230,000 or so clones, around 90% of them singletons. This sample stems from a study of cytomegalovirus exposure and HLA in healthy donors. Germline V gene data show CDR1 as LGHNA and CDR2 as YNFKEQ. This CDR3 region has 14 residues. V was pared by 4 bases and J by 6 bases, with 5 bases of the junction left unmatched. General study results and limits: The study flagged around 160 TCR beta chains as cytomegalovirus-associated.

This chain uses TRBV4-2 with TRBJ1-4; 7 nucleotides line up with TRBD1. This TCR was recovered from a young woman in good health and CMV-seronegative. The sequenced sample consisted of PBMCs. CDR3 residues: CASSPSGGDEKLFF. DNA for the CDR3: TGTGCCAGCAGCCCTTCAGGGGGTGATGAAAAACTGTTTTTT.